Listed below are T cell receptor beta chains from one sample, sequenced in a study of Ad26.COV2.S vaccination and SARS-CoV-2 variants. TCRdb keeps only in-frame clones here, not all; method: immunoSEQ multiplex PCR. The table has a few hundred thousand clones, 80% to 90% seen once. This specimen consisted of peripheral blood, obtained in a trial of Ad26.COV2.S vaccine versus placebo. Source of these receptors: a person aged 18-65 years who received the Ad26.COV2.S COVID-19 vaccine or a placebo. Both conserved end residues are part of each CDR3. Each record gives: clone size, D gene, V gene, J gene, CDR3 protein, CDR3 DNA. A D gene is named only where the DNA matches it firmly. Clone size is shown for a subset of rows, as once, few, many or a class of expanded clone.

-	-	TRBV4-3	TRBJ2-5	CASSVGWGETQYF	TGCGCCAGCAGCGTGGGCTGGGGAGAGACCCAGTACTTC
-	-	TRBV2	TRBJ1-4	CASSGVRPTGKLFF	TGTGCCAGCAGTGGGGTCAGACCAACCGGCAAACTGTTTTTT
-	-	TRBV18	TRBJ2-1	CASSPPGPASNEQFF	TGTGCCAGCTCACCACCGGGCCCAGCCTCCAATGAGCAGTTCTTC
-	-	TRBV3-1/TRBV3-2	TRBJ2-7	CASSQVVYSEQYF	TGTGCCAGCAGCCAAGTTGTTTATTCCGAGCAGTACTTC
-	TRBD1	TRBV6-6	TRBJ1-1	CASSYVGQAPTEAFF	TGTGCCAGCAGTTATGTTGGACAGGCACCCACTGAAGCTTTCTTT
-	-	TRBV6-5	TRBJ1-2	CASRGGWGYTF	TGTGCCAGCAGAGGAGGATGGGGCTACACCTTC
few	-	TRBV5-8	TRBJ1-5	CASSLDGTVARPQHF	TGTGCCAGCAGCTTGGATGGGACGGTTGCACGGCCCCAGCATTTT
few	-	TRBV6-2/TRBV6-3	TRBJ1-1	CASSYAGYGGSEEAFF	TGTGCCAGCAGTTACGCTGGATACGGGGGGTCGGAAGAAGCTTTCTTT
-	-	TRBV6-5	TRBJ1-3	CASSSSIRQIGNTIYF	TGTGCCAGCAGTTCCTCGATTCGGCAGATCGGAAACACCATATATTTT
-	-	TRBV10-3	TRBJ2-5	CAISDPRGLQETQYF	TGTGCCATCAGTGATCCCCGGGGGCTCCAAGAGACCCAGTACTTC
once	TRBD2	TRBV5-1	TRBJ2-7	CASRYTSGRAYEQYF	TGCGCCAGCAGGTACACTAGCGGGAGGGCATACGAGCAGTACTTC
-	TRBD2	TRBV13	TRBJ2-2	CASSLSGLAGRTGELFF	TGTGCCAGCAGCTTGTCGGGACTAGCGGGACGGACCGGGGAGCTGTTTTTT
-	-	TRBV5-8	TRBJ2-2	CASSLVRITGELFF	TGTGCCAGCAGCTTGGTGAGGATCACCGGGGAGCTGTTTTTT
-	TRBD1	TRBV5-1	TRBJ1-4	CASSVATSGGINEKLFF	TGCGCCAGCAGCGTCGCAACCTCAGGGGGCATTAATGAAAAACTGTTTTTT
-	-	TRBV27	TRBJ1-1	CASGDTQEMNTEAFF	TGTGCCAGCGGCGATACACAGGAGATGAACACTGAAGCTTTCTTT
-	TRBD1	TRBV6-2/TRBV6-3	TRBJ1-6	CASSIQGARSPLHF	TGTGCCAGCAGTATACAGGGGGCACGTTCACCCCTCCACTTT
-	-	TRBV7-8	TRBJ1-3	CASSLDGGGTGNTIYF	TGTGCCAGCAGCTTAGACGGTGGGGGAACAGGAAACACCATATATTTT
-	-	TRBV12-2	TRBJ1-2	CASRLATDRGIYGYTF	TGTGCAAGTCGCTTAGCTACTGACAGGGGCATCTATGGCTACACCTTC
-	-	TRBV27	TRBJ1-4	CASSLGHEGEKLFF	TGTGCCAGCAGTCTTGGTCACGAGGGGGAAAAACTGTTTTTT
-	-	TRBV18	TRBJ1-5	CASSPRGDRSNQPQHF	TGTGCCAGCTCACCGCGAGGGGATAGGAGCAATCAGCCCCAGCATTTT
-	-	TRBV14	TRBJ1-2	CASRKTGLTNYGYTF	TGTGCCAGCAGGAAAACAGGGCTCACTAACTATGGCTACACCTTC
-	-	TRBV5-5	TRBJ1-1	CASSLDDASMNTEAFF	TGTGCCAGCAGCTTGGATGACGCATCCATGAACACTGAAGCTTTCTTT
-	TRBD1	TRBV7-8	TRBJ1-5	CASSSDRGNQPQHF	TGTGCCAGCAGCTCCGACAGGGGCAATCAGCCCCAGCATTTT
-	-	TRBV29-1	TRBJ2-7	CSVEDRTGNYEQYF	TGCAGCGTTGAAGATCGGACGGGGAATTACGAGCAGTACTTC
-	-	TRBV6-5	TRBJ1-2	CASSYQDSGGYTF	TGTGCCAGCAGTTACCAGGACAGCGGCGGCTACACCTTC
-	-	TRBV5-1	TRBJ1-2	CASSLLTGGDGYTF	TGCGCCAGCAGCCTGCTGACAGGCGGCGATGGCTACACCTTC
-	-	TRBV7-2	TRBJ2-5	CASSLMVGVQETQYF	TGTGCCAGCAGCTTGATGGTGGGGGTCCAAGAGACCCAGTACTTC
few	-	TRBV6-1	TRBJ2-7	CASSDLASEQYF	TGTGCCAGCAGTGATCTGGCCTCCGAGCAGTACTTC
-	TRBD1	TRBV6-5	TRBJ1-2	CASSARQGVYGYTF	TGTGCCAGCTCGGCAAGACAGGGGGTTTATGGCTACACCTTC
-	-	TRBV10-3	TRBJ2-7	CAISSPLGFYEQYF	TGTGCCATCAGTTCCCCCTTGGGGTTTTACGAGCAGTACTTC
-	TRBD2	TRBV9	TRBJ2-5	CASSVQTSAETQYF	TGTGCCAGCAGCGTGCAGACTAGCGCAGAGACCCAGTACTTC
-	-	TRBV6-6	TRBJ2-1	CASSPLLMGGLSYNEQFF	TGTGCCAGCAGTCCCCTCCTAATGGGGGGCCTATCCTACAATGAGCAGTTCTTC
few	-	TRBV11-1	TRBJ1-1	CASSFLRGGPEAFF	TGTGCCAGCAGCTTTTTACGAGGAGGCCCTGAAGCTTTCTTT
-	-	TRBV5-1	TRBJ2-1	CASSLAVAGALNEQFF	TGCGCCAGCAGCTTGGCCGTGGCGGGGGCCCTCAATGAGCAGTTCTTC
-	-	TRBV19	TRBJ2-7	CASSHRQEGYEQYF	TGTGCCAGTAGTCACAGACAGGAGGGCTACGAGCAGTACTTC
few	TRBD1	TRBV18	TRBJ1-4	CASFPSWGTGTEKLFF	TGTGCCAGCTTCCCCTCGTGGGGGACAGGGACTGAAAAACTGTTTTTT
-	-	TRBV6-1	TRBJ1-2	CGTDGGLPNYGYTF	TGTGGAACCGACGGGGGGCTACCTAACTATGGCTACACCTTC
-	-	TRBV13	TRBJ2-6	CASSSERGLGAPGANVLTF	TGTGCCAGCAGCTCCGAAAGAGGGCTGGGGGCGCCTGGGGCCAACGTCCTGACTTTC
-	-	TRBV4-2	TRBJ1-3	CASSQATVISGNTIYF	TGTGCCAGCAGCCAAGCGACAGTTATCTCTGGAAACACCATATATTTT
few	TRBD1	TRBV28	TRBJ2-1	CASSLPGTGNGQFF	TGTGCCAGCAGTTTACCTGGGACAGGGAATGGGCAGTTCTTC
-	-	TRBV18	TRBJ1-5	CASSPYGFNQPQHF	TGTGCCAGCTCACCCTACGGGTTTAATCAGCCCCAGCATTTT
-	-	TRBV6-5	TRBJ2-3	CASTGGLYTDTQYF	TGTGCCAGCACTGGTGGACTGTACACAGATACGCAGTATTTT
-	-	TRBV21-1	TRBJ2-1	CASSKGPSSYNEQFF	TGTGCCAGCAGCAAAGGCCCCAGCTCCTACAATGAGCAGTTCTTC
-	TRBD1	TRBV29-1	TRBJ2-7	CSVEEGQGGEQYF	TGCAGCGTTGAAGAAGGACAGGGAGGCGAGCAGTACTTC
-	TRBD1	TRBV6-5	TRBJ2-5	CASSYSTGSVETQYF	TGTGCCAGCAGTTACTCGACAGGGTCGGTAGAGACCCAGTACTTC
-	TRBD2	TRBV4-2	TRBJ2-7	CASSQSTSGTYEQYF	TGTGCCAGCAGCCAGTCGACTAGCGGTACCTACGAGCAGTACTTC
few	-	TRBV5-5	TRBJ1-3	CASSLEGYSGNTIYF	TGTGCCAGCAGCTTGGAGGGGTACTCTGGAAACACCATATATTTT
-	-	TRBV11-3	TRBJ2-1	CASSLEGGYEQFF	TGTGCCAGCAGCTTAGAAGGAGGGTATGAGCAGTTCTTC
-	TRBD1	TRBV11-1	TRBJ1-6	CASSRQQGANSPLHF	TGTGCCAGCAGCCGCCAACAGGGGGCAAATTCACCCCTCCACTTT
-	TRBD2	TRBV4-1	TRBJ2-7	CASSQWGAGTSGEKQYEQYF	TGCGCCAGCAGCCAATGGGGGGCAGGGACTAGCGGAGAGAAACAGTACGAGCAGTACTTC
-	-	TRBV6-1	TRBJ2-3	CASSDRISTDTQYF	TGTGCCAGCAGTGACAGGATTAGCACAGATACGCAGTATTTT
-	-	TRBV30	TRBJ2-3	CAWKMGFTDTQYF	TGTGCCTGGAAAATGGGATTTACAGATACGCAGTATTTT
-	TRBD2	TRBV7-3	TRBJ2-1	CASGTSGRPWDEQFF	TGTGCCAGCGGCACTAGCGGGAGGCCCTGGGATGAGCAGTTCTTC
-	-	TRBV30	TRBJ1-2	CAWTSLGGARGYTF	TGTGCCTGGACCTCGCTCGGGGGGGCGCGTGGCTACACCTTC
-	-	TRBV6-6	TRBJ2-1	CASSNPLQNEQFF	TGTGCCAGCAGTAACCCTCTACAGAATGAGCAGTTCTTC
-	-	TRBV5-1	TRBJ1-1	CASSFRGSEAFF	TGCGCCAGCAGCTTCAGGGGCTCTGAAGCTTTCTTT